A single sample gave rise to the 17 T cell receptor beta chains below, sequenced in a study of OX40 agonist ivuxolimab in advanced cancers. Data came from immunoSEQ multiplex PCR; TCRdb stores just in-frame clones and leaves some out. The sample gives some 100,000 clones, 91% of which show up once; 0.7% to 1% is in the top ten. The starting material was CD4+ or CD8+ T cells sorted from blood, obtained in a trial of the OX40 agonist ivuxolimab. These receptors all come from an adult with an advanced solid tumor such as melanoma, head and neck, liver or kidney cancer.

This chain joins TRBV10-3 and TRBJ2-7; TRBD1 matches 10 bases. CDR3 size: 15 residues. Germline CDR1 is ENHRY and CDR2 is SYGVKD. V dropped 0 bases and J dropped 7; count of bases not matched to a gene: 6. The CDR3 DNA follows: TGTGCCATCAGTGAGTCAGGACAGGGGGTCTGGGAGCAGTACTTC. Amino acid sequence: CAISESGQGVWEQYF.

V gene TRBV27 combines with J gene TRBJ2-5, with 8 nucleotides matching TRBD2. Germline values: CDR1 MNHEY, CDR2 SMNVEV (reference sequence). The CDR3 consists of 15 residues. Trimming at V came to 4 bases and at J to 6 bases, leaving 10 bases not matched to a gene. The CDR3 DNA reads as TGTGCCAGCAGTTGGGGCCAGGGCGGGGGGAAGACCCAGTACTTC. Amino acids: CASSWGQGGGKTQYF.

The V gene is TRBV23-1, the J gene TRBJ1-3, with D unclear. TRBV23-1 is designated an ORF whose function remains uncertain. Trimming took 9 bases from V and 4 from J, leaving 13 bases between them. The CDR3 runs to 13 residues. For the CDR3, the DNA is TGCGCCAGGTCTGGGGTCTACGGAAACACCATATATTTT. This sequence encodes CARSGVYGNTIYF.

V is TRBV7-3 and J is TRBJ2-1; 11 positions match TRBD2. The CDR3 is made up of 16 amino acids. Germline V gene data show CDR1 as SGHTA and CDR2 as FQGTGA. The junction had 7 bases not matched to a gene; V was cut back by 5 bases and J by 4 bases. CDR3 DNA sequence: TGTGCCAGCAGCGGAACGACTAGCGGGGATTACAATGAGCAGTTCTTC. Amino acids: CASSGTTSGDYNEQFF. Supplemented by reference TRBV7-3 and TRBJ2-1, the full variable domain reads GAGVSQTPSNKVTEKGKYVELRCDPISGHTALYWYRQSLGQGPEFLIYFQGTGAADDSGLPNDRFFAVRPEGSVSTLKIQRTERGDSAVYLCASSGTTSGDYNEQFFGPGTRLTVL.

The chain has TRBV12-2 and TRBJ2-7; the listed D gene, TRBD2, was not tested against the DNA. TRBV12-2 is a pseudogene. This CDR3 is 18 amino acids long. CDR3 sequence: CASRLVLPPRSLTYEQYF. DNA of the CDR3: TGTGCAAGTCGCCTAGTCCTACCCCCGCGTTCCTTAACCTACGAGCAGTACTTC.

This chain connects TRBV29-1 to TRBJ2-3, with TRBD2 identical over 7 bases. The CDR3 runs to 13 residues. Unmatched junction bases numbered 0, after V lost 2 bases and J lost 1 base. Germline V gene sequence: CDR1 SQVTM, CDR2 ANQGSEA. The CDR3 spells CSVELAGTDTQYF. The CDR3, as DNA: TGCAGCGTTGAACTAGCGGGCACAGATACGCAGTATTTT.

The chain recombines TRBV11-3 with TRBJ1-5; a possible D gene is TRBD1 (5 bases). CDR3 size: 13 residues. V lost 5 bases and J 5 bases, leaving 10 bases between the germline ends. Germline V gene sequence: CDR1 SGHNT, CDR2 YENEEA. The CDR3 loop is CASSHDSHQPQHF. As DNA, the CDR3 is TGTGCCAGCAGCCATGACAGTCATCAGCCCCAGCATTTT.

The chain uses TRBV28 and TRBJ1-2, with no clear D. Germline CDR1 is MDHEN and CDR2 is SYDVKM. CDR3 length equals 14 residues. The V end was cut by 8 bases, the J end by 3 bases, with 16 bases between. The CDR3 region is CASRFLLADYGYTF. CDR3 nucleotide sequence: TGTGCCAGCCGCTTTTTGTTGGCGGACTATGGCTACACCTTC.

V is TRBV7-2 and J is TRBJ2-7; 7 positions match TRBD2. V shed 5 bases, J shed 0 bases, and the junction held 13 bases outside the gene matches. Germline CDR1 SGHTA, CDR2 FQGNSA. The CDR3 runs to 17 residues. The CDR3 coding sequence is TGTGCCAGCAGCACCGTCTCTAGCGGTTATAGCTCCTACGAGCAGTACTTC. This codes for CASSTVSSGYSSYEQYF.

The chain is built from TRBV5-5 and TRBJ1-4, with no clear D. CDR3 length: 12 amino acids. The V gene lost 5 bases and the J gene lost 13 bases, with 15 bases spanning the gap. Germline CDR1 SGHKS, CDR2 YYEKEE (reference sequence). CDR3 in DNA: TGTGCCAGCAGTCCAAACAAGGACTTACTGTTTTTT. Its translation is CASSPNKDLLFF. Using reference TRBV5-5 and TRBJ1-4 for the parts outside the CDR3, the full variable domain is DAGVTQSPTHLIKTRGQQVTLRCSPISGHKSVSWYQQVLGQGPQFIFQYYEKEERGRGNFPDRFSARQFPNYSSELNVNALLLGDSALYLCASSPNKDLLFFGSGTQLSVL.

V gene TRBV5-4 combines with J gene TRBJ2-3; 7 bases agree with TRBD1. Germline CDR1 reads SGHNT; CDR2 reads YYREEE (reference sequence). After removal of 4 bases from V and 3 bases from J, the junction contained 5 bases not matched to a gene. This CDR3 is built from 14 residues. The DNA for the CDR3 is TGTGCCAGCAGCAAAGACAGGGTGACAGATACGCAGTATTTT. The encoded protein is CASSKDRVTDTQYF.

V usage is TRBV11-2 and J usage is TRBJ2-5, with D uncertain. Germline V gene sequence: CDR1 SGHAT, CDR2 FQNNGV. V shed 0 bases and J shed 1 base, with 12 bases lying between them. The CDR3 has 16 residues. The CDR3 DNA reads TGTGCCAGCAGCTTAGATCCAGGAAGGGTCCAAGAGACCCAGTACTTC. Translated: CASSLDPGRVQETQYF.

This clone has just one count. The genes are TRBV2 and TRBJ1-1; no reliable D call. V lost 3 bases and J 1 base, leaving 12 bases between the germline ends. This CDR3 spans 15 amino acids. The germline CDR1 and CDR2 sequences are SNHLY and FYNNEI. CDR3: CASSEFLGKNTEAFF. CDR3 nucleotide sequence: TGTGCCAGCAGTGAGTTTCTGGGGAAGAACACTGAAGCTTTCTTT.

This chain connects TRBV6-6 to TRBJ1-5; a weak D match, TRBD1 (5 bases). CDR1 is MNHNY and CDR2 is SVGAGI in the germline V gene (reference sequence). Deletions cut 2 bases from V and 6 bases from J, with 14 bases between. This CDR3 region has 15 residues. In DNA, the CDR3 is TGTGCCAGCAGTTACGCCAGGGAACGGAGTCAGCCCCAGCATTTT. Protein sequence: CASSYARERSQPQHF.

The chain has TRBV9 and TRBJ2-5; 7 nucleotides agree with TRBD2. Germline-derived CDR1 and CDR2 are SGDLS and YYNGEE. The CDR3 runs 16 residues. The J segment lost 1 base and the V segment lost 0 bases, leaving 6 bases of the junction unmatched. CDR3 residues: CASSVGASGVQETQYF. The CDR3 DNA is TGTGCCAGCAGCGTAGGGGCTAGCGGAGTCCAAGAGACCCAGTACTTC.

The J gene is TRBJ1-2, the V gene TRBV5-1; tentatively, D is TRBD1 (5 bases). Per the germline V gene, CDR1 is SGHRS and CDR2 is YFSETQ. Trimming cost V 0 bases and J 4 bases, with 7 bases left between them. This CDR3 spans 13 amino acids. CDR3 in amino acids: CASSLADSYGYTF. DNA of the CDR3: TGCGCCAGCAGCTTGGCCGACAGCTATGGCTACACCTTC. The entire variable domain, with the rest obtained from reference TRBV5-1 and TRBJ1-2, is as follows: KAGVTQTPRYLIKTRGQQVTLSCSPISGHRSVSWYQQTPGQGLQFLFEYFSETQRNKGNFPGRFSGRQFSNSRSEMNVSTLELGDSALYLCASSLADSYGYTFGSGTRLTVV.

Note on this clone: The DNA is left out, because the CDR3 cannot be placed on it with certainty; the CDR3 is given as TCRdb lists it. The chain carries TRBV21-1 and TRBJ2-2. TRBV21-1 is given as a pseudogene. Inclusive of both ends, the CDR3 amounts to 19 amino acids. The CDR3 protein is CASRLFWGLGTGNTGELFF.